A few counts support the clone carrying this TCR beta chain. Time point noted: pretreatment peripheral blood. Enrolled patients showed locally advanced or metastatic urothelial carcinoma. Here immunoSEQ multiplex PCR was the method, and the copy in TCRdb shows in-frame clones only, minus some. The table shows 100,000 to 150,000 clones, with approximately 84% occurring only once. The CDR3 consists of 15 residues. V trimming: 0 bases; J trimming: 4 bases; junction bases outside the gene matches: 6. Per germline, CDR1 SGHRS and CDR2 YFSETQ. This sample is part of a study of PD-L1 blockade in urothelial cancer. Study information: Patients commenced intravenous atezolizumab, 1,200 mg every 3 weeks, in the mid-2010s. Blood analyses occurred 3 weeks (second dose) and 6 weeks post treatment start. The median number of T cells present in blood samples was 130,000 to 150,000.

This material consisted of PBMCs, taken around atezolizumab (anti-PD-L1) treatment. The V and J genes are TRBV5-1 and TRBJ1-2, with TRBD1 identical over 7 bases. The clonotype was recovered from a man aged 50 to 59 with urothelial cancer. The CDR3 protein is CASSLGTGRSYGYTF. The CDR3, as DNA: TGCGCCAGCAGCTTGGGGACAGGCAGGTCCTATGGCTACACCTTC.